What follows are 20 T cell receptor beta chains derived from one specimen sequenced in a study of blood T cell repertoires in COVID-19. Profiled with immunoSEQ multiplex PCR; TCRdb holds only in-frame clones, not every one. The repertoire holds a few hundred thousand clones, with approximately 88% as singletons. The sample comprised PBMCs or T cells enriched from blood (not recorded which). These TCRs come from a young woman who had recovered from COVID-19.

This clone was picked up a small number of times. The V gene is TRBV6-5, the J gene TRBJ2-1; D might be TRBD1 (7 bases). Trimming stripped 4 bases from V and 7 bases from J, with 14 bases between. The CDR3 runs to 14 residues. The germline V gene encodes CDR1 MNHEY and CDR2 SVGAGI. In DNA form, the CDR3 reads TGTGCCAGCAGTTGGGGGGAACAGGGGAATGAGCAGTTCTTC. This encodes CASSWGEQGNEQFF.

Many counts were recorded for this clone. The chain carries TRBV5-4 and TRBJ2-4, with 7 bases fitting TRBD1. The CDR3 consists of 14 residues. Germline values: CDR1 SGHNT, CDR2 YYREEE (reference sequence). The junction had 6 bases not matched to a gene; V was cut back by 4 bases and J by 5 bases. The CDR3 loop is CASSPQRGQNIQYF. Here the CDR3 DNA reads TGTGCCAGCAGCCCTCAGAGGGGGCAAAACATTCAGTACTTC.

The J gene is TRBJ2-7, the V gene TRBV14; no clear D gene. This CDR3 is 13 amino acids long. V gave up 1 base and J gave up 8 bases, with 12 bases separating them. From germline, CDR1 is SGHDN and CDR2 FVKESK. For the CDR3, the DNA is TGTGCCAGCAGCCAAGGGCTAGACGTTAAGCAGTACTTC. Its protein product is CASSQGLDVKQYF. Full variable domain (remainder filled in from reference TRBV14 and TRBJ2-7): EAGVTQFPSHSVIEKGQTVTLRCDPISGHDNLYWYRRVMGKEIKFLLHFVKESKQDESGMPNNRFLAERTGGTYSTLKVQPAELEDSGVYFCASSQGLDVKQYFGPGTRLTVT.

The gene calls are TRBV7-3 and TRBJ1-1, with TRBD1 as a possible D gene (6 bases). Germline values: CDR1 SGHTA, CDR2 FQGTGA. The germline V and J ends were trimmed by 0 bases and 4 bases, with 9 bases remaining between them. This CDR3 is built from 14 residues. DNA of the CDR3: TGTGCCAGCAGCTTAACAGGGGGTCCCACTGAAGCTTTCTTT. Translated: CASSLTGGPTEAFF. Full variable domain (outside the CDR3, taken from reference TRBV7-3 and TRBJ1-1): GAGVSQTPSNKVTEKGKYVELRCDPISGHTALYWYRQSLGQGPEFLIYFQGTGAADDSGLPNDRFFAVRPEGSVSTLKIQRTERGDSAVYLCASSLTGGPTEAFFGQGTRLTVV.

DNA of the CDR3: TGTGCCAGCAGTTTAAATCTAGCGGGAGCTTTGGAGACCCAGTACTTC. Translation gives CASSLNLAGALETQYF. The rearrangement joins TRBV6-2 or TRBV6-3 to TRBJ2-5; 10 bases match TRBD2. The CDR3 contains 16 residues. CDR1 is MNHEY and CDR2 is SVGEGT in the germline V gene. Trimming at V came to 4 bases and at J to 5 bases, leaving 10 bases not matched to a gene.

The V gene is TRBV13, the J gene TRBJ1-6; 8 nucleotides match TRBD1. CDR3 length: 14 amino acids. J was trimmed by 9 bases and V by 4 bases; bases with no gene match: 5. Looked up from germline, CDR1 is PRHDT and CDR2 is FYEKMQ (reference sequence). CDR3 nucleotides: TGTGCCAGCAGCTCCGGACAGGGTATTTCACCCCTCCACTTT. Translated: CASSSGQGISPLHF.

The sample holds one count of this clone. V and J are TRBV6-5 and TRBJ1-1; possibly TRBD1 for D (5 bases). This CDR3 has 14 amino acids. Trimming shortened V by 7 bases and J by 11 bases, and 23 bases separated the two germline ends. Per germline, CDR1 MNHEY and CDR2 SVGAGI. The CDR3 sequence: CASTPRWDFPGAFF. In nucleotides, the CDR3 is TGTGCCAGCACCCCCCGTTGGGACTTTCCGGGGGCTTTCTTT.

Written as DNA, the CDR3 is TGCGCCAGCAGCCCTCCTGACTCGCGTAAGCCCGGGGAGCTGTTTTTT. It translates to CASSPPDSRKPGELFF. This chain joins TRBV5-1 and TRBJ2-2; the D is unclear. The CDR3 length is 16 residues. The V end lost 4 bases, the J end lost 6 bases, and 19 bases lay between the germline ends. The germline CDR1 and CDR2 sequences are SGHRS and YFSETQ.

The CDR3 nucleotides read TGTGCCAGCAGTGAATCGCAGGGAAATAACTATGGCTACACCTTC. Translation gives CASSESQGNNYGYTF. The gene calls are TRBV2 and TRBJ1-2; possible D gene TRBD1, 5 bases. This CDR3 has 15 residues. V was cut by 2 bases and J by 1 base, with 11 bases left in between. CDR1 is SNHLY, CDR2 FYNNEI, per germline.

This chain joins TRBV5-4 and TRBJ2-2; 7 nucleotides line up with TRBD1. The germline gives CDR1 SGHNT, CDR2 YYREEE (reference sequence). This CDR3 is built from 15 residues. V lost 0 bases to trimming and J lost 1 base; unmatched junction nucleotides: 0. This CDR3 reads CASSLDRGNTGELFF. The CDR3 region has the DNA TGTGCCAGCAGCTTGGACAGGGGGAACACCGGGGAGCTGTTTTTT.

The chain employs TRBV11-3 and TRBJ2-3, with unresolved D. Germline V gene data show CDR1 as SGHNT and CDR2 as YENEEA. With 2 bases removed from V and 4 bases from J, the gap between germline ends came to 7 bases. The CDR3 sequence is 13 residues long. The CDR3 sequence: CASSLNSADTQYF. The CDR3 nucleotides are TGTGCCAGCAGCTTAAACAGTGCAGATACGCAGTATTTT.

The rearrangement uses TRBV28 and TRBJ1-2; 7 nucleotides line up with TRBD1. The germline V gene encodes CDR1 MDHEN and CDR2 SYDVKM. V was pared by 5 bases and J by 7 bases, with 7 bases of the junction left unmatched. The CDR3 has 13 amino acids. Written as DNA, the CDR3 is TGTGCCAGCAGTGACAGGGTAGGGCCTGGCTACACCTTC. Translation: CASSDRVGPGYTF.

The genes are TRBV21-1 and TRBJ2-2; TRBD1 reflects the table's D call only, with no check against the DNA. TRBV21-1 counts as a pseudogene. This CDR3 is 17 amino acids long. CDR3 sequence reads: CASSKEIAGMGTGELFF. The DNA for the CDR3 is TGTGCCAGCAGCAAAGAGATAGCAGGGATGGGCACCGGGGAGCTGTTTTTT.

The chain joins TRBV5-5 to TRBJ1-5; 7 bases fit TRBD1. Germline CDR1 SGHKS, CDR2 YYEKEE (reference sequence). CDR3 length: 14 residues. Germline trimming cut 4 bases from V and 8 bases from J; bases unmatched to any gene: 9. The CDR3 spells CASSRTRGSEPQHF. CDR3 nucleotide sequence: TGTGCCAGCAGCAGAACCAGGGGGTCGGAGCCCCAGCATTTT.

The chain carries TRBV5-1 and TRBJ2-1; perhaps TRBD1 as D (5 bases). Trimming cost V 0 bases and J 8 bases, with 12 bases left between them. Germline V gene data show CDR1 as SGHRS and CDR2 as YFSETQ. This CDR3 spans 14 amino acids. The CDR3 region is CASSLGGVDDEQFF. The CDR3 bases are TGCGCCAGCAGCTTGGGGGGCGTTGATGATGAGCAGTTCTTC.

This clone is a singleton in its sample. V is TRBV7-9 and J is TRBJ1-3; a weak D match, TRBD1 (5 bases). There are 16 residues in the CDR3. Trimming took 1 base from V and 0 from J, leaving 10 bases between them. Germline lookup yields CDR1 SEHNR and CDR2 FQNEAQ (reference sequence). The CDR3 sequence is CASSLEQANSGNTIYF. The CDR3, as DNA: TGTGCCAGCAGCTTAGAACAGGCGAACTCTGGAAACACCATATATTTT.

This chain connects TRBV15 to TRBJ1-3; possibly TRBD1 for D (6 bases). Germline lookup yields CDR1 LNHNV and CDR2 YYDKDF (reference sequence). Trimming left V 3 bases short and J 0 bases short, with 12 bases between. The CDR3 contains 16 residues. The CDR3 nucleotides are TGTGCCACCAGCAGTGGGGGCCAGAGCTCTGGAAACACCATATATTTT. Residues: CATSSGGQSSGNTIYF.

The CDR3, as DNA: TGCAGCCAGGGGGCGTGCTATGGCTACACCTTC. Amino acids: CSQGACYGYTF. V usage is TRBV29-1 and J usage is TRBJ1-2, with 8 bases aligning to TRBD1. The CDR3 is 11 residues long. V gave up 8 bases and J gave up 4 bases; unmatched junction bases: 3. Germline CDR1 reads SQVTM; CDR2 reads ANQGSEA.

The chain recombines TRBV18 with TRBJ2-3; D is uncertain. Trimming took off 3 bases at V and 3 bases at J, with 4 bases between the two ends. The CDR3 has 12 amino acids. In germline, CDR1 is KGHSH, CDR2 LQKENI. The DNA of the CDR3 is TGTGCCAGCTCACCCGAGACAGATACGCAGTATTTT. Amino acids: CASSPETDTQYF. Based on the CDR3 plus reference TRBV18 and TRBJ2-3, the full variable domain is NAGVMQNPRHLVRRRGQEARLRCSPMKGHSHVYWYRQLPEEGLKFMVYLQKENIIDESGMPKERFSAEFPKEGPSILRIQQVVRGDSAAYFCASSPETDTQYFGPGTRLTVL.

This clone was seen just once. The CDR3 is CASSPSGGNQPQHF. The CDR3 DNA reads as TGTGCCAGCTCACCATCCGGGGGCAATCAGCCCCAGCATTTT. The V and J genes are TRBV18 and TRBJ1-5; D is unclear. Germline lookup yields CDR1 KGHSH and CDR2 LQKENI. The ends were cut back, 2 bases at V and 2 bases at J, with 7 bases in the middle. This CDR3 is built from 14 residues.